This record looks at one T cell receptor (beta chain) sequence and its context. The antigen it recognizes is unknown. No clone much larger than this one lies a single base away; base qualities are absent. The sample was run on an Illumina HiSeq 2500. Quantitative 5'-RACE with molecular barcodes was used to prepare TCR beta libraries. In the authors' own workflow: A new computational method based on a probabilistic model of VDJ rearrangement was used to identify disease-linked TCR variants. The public reads were reprocessed in TCRdb via fastp at Q25 and MiXCR, keeping in-frame beta chains. Here each entry gathers all rows of one CDR3 protein and keeps the most common genes and DNA. TCRdb, not the original authors, processed these V and J calls. Across this sample there are 650,000 to 800,000 distinct CDR3 sequences, with over 15% seen only once. The ten largest clones take up about 19% of the sample.

The data were taken from a study of CD8 T cells in ankylosing spondylitis (dated by TCRdb to 2016 to 2017). Regarding the complete study: The study profiled T cell receptor beta repertoires in healthy donors and ankylosing spondylitis patients to find disease-linked TCR variants. Peripheral blood was sampled, and synovial fluid was additionally collected from ankylosing spondylitis patients. The full study cohort was made up of roughly 25 ankylosing spondylitis patients and around 100 healthy donors. Paper-wide results and their limitations: Some of the motif variants had been reported before in the synovial fluid and blood of reactive arthritis patients, a finding that suggests common disease-initiation mechanisms. The disease-linked clones showed a CD8+ phenotype and occurred at relatively low frequencies in peripheral blood. The disease-linked clones were reported to be significantly enriched in matched synovial fluid samples from ankylosing spondylitis patients. Blood from ankylosing spondylitis patients appeared to be characterized by a TCR beta motif made up of seven or eight highly homologous amino acid variants.

The receptor's source is a male donor with ankylosing spondylitis. The sequencing sample was made of blood, either unsorted or a sorted T cell fraction (not recorded which).

The CDR3 here reads CSATRSVDTQYF. Read as DNA, the sequence is TGCAGTGCTACTAGGAGCGTGGATACGCAGTATTTT. Recombination joined TRBV20-1 with TRBJ2-3, with an unclear D gene assignment. CDR1 and CDR2 were assigned from the germline V gene (reference sequence) as DFQATT and SNEGSKA. There are 12 amino acids in the CDR3, from cysteine to phenylalanine inclusive. The DNA shown is the 36-base CDR3, in frame from base 1. Trimming removed 4 bases from V and 6 bases from J, leaving 11 bases between the germline ends.